One T cell receptor beta chain is described in this entry. Its antigen is undetermined. The CDR3 runs 15 residues. Germline V gene data show CDR1 as MNHEY and CDR2 as SMNVEV (reference sequence). This entry is derived from a study of CXCR3-negative and CXCR3-positive naive CD8 T cells. Each TRB cDNA library was prepared by 5' RACE (with UMI labels). From the 5' RACE reads, TCRdb lists one entry per CDR3 protein and no DNA. This sample's table has tens of thousands of distinct CDR3 sequences. Study results and limitations: Unlike memory cells, which differed, naive CXCR3-negative and CXCR3-positive cells had similar TRBV-TRBJ usage. Both naive subsets showed comparably high diversity, and memory CD8+ cells showed much lower diversity. CXCR3-positive naive cells carried more hydrophobic TRB CDR3s than CXCR3-negative naive cells did.

The chain couples TRBV27 to TRBJ1-2; as DNA is missing, the TRBD1 call by TCRdb cannot be tested. The sequenced material came from naive CXCR3+ CD8+ T cells from blood. Subset reported: CD45RO-CCR7+CD27+CD95- naive CD8+ T cells expressing CXCR3 (TNR3+). The clonotype comes from a human donor in good health. Some clones in this sample may be carry-over from other donors' samples. The CDR3 here is CASSSQGGWVYGYTF.